These 16 T cell receptor beta chains were sequenced from one sample in a study of T cell responses to AZD1222 COVID-19 vaccine. Libraries were prepared by immunoSEQ multiplex PCR; TCRdb keeps only in-frame clonotypes and omits some of them. This table holds about 150,000 clones, nearly 95% found once. Sequencing used peripheral blood, obtained on day 0 of AZD1222 vaccination. The source of these receptors is an adult in good health.

The CDR3, as DNA: TGTGCCAGTAGTATAGGAGCTCTCCCTAACTATGGCTACACCTTC. This codes for CASSIGALPNYGYTF. The chain has TRBV19 and TRBJ1-2; D is unclear. This CDR3 spans 15 amino acids. Between the trimmed V and J ends, which lost 1 base and 0 bases, there was a span of 9 bases. Germline assignment: CDR1 LNHDA and CDR2 SQIVND (reference sequence).

Only one count was recorded for this clone. The chain has TRBV14 and TRBJ2-3; D gene ambiguous. The V and J ends lost 6 bases and 4 bases respectively, with 11 bases between them. CDR3 size: 13 residues. Germline CDR1 SGHDN, CDR2 FVKESK. CDR3 DNA: TGTGCCAGCAGTGTCCAATTCCCAGATACGCAGTATTTT. Protein: CASSVQFPDTQYF.

This clone was seen more than once but under ten times. V is TRBV30 and J is TRBJ1-2; tentatively, D is TRBD1 (5 bases). Germline values: CDR1 GTSNPN, CDR2 SVGIG (reference sequence). V was pared by 2 bases and J by 4 bases, with 11 bases between. The CDR3 spans 13 residues. DNA of the CDR3: TGTGCCTGGAGTCACGGGCAGGGCTATGGCTACACCTTC. Translated, it gives CAWSHGQGYGYTF.

The chain employs TRBV3-1 (or the pseudogene TRBV3-2) and TRBJ1-1; TRBD1 is a possible D gene (5 bases). The CDR3 length is 16 residues. Germline loops: CDR1 LGHDT, CDR2 YNNKEL (reference sequence). V lost 0 bases, J lost 0 bases, and 11 bases lay in between. CDR3 DNA: TGTGCCAGCAGCCAAGATGGGGGACTGATGAACACTGAAGCTTTCTTT. This sequence encodes CASSQDGGLMNTEAFF.

The chain links TRBV5-1 to TRBJ2-2, with D possibly matching TRBD1 (6 bases). In germline, CDR1 is SGHRS, CDR2 YFSETQ. V was cut by 1 base and J by 2 bases, with 12 bases left in between. The CDR3 is 16 amino acids. CDR3: CASSLKGEANTGELFF. In DNA form, the CDR3 reads TGCGCCAGCAGCTTGAAGGGGGAAGCCAACACCGGGGAGCTGTTTTTT.

This clone appeared a single time. The rearrangement joins TRBV5-1 to TRBJ1-4; tentatively, D is TRBD1 (6 bases). The germline CDR1 and CDR2 sequences are SGHRS and YFSETQ. The CDR3 sequence is 14 residues long. V lost 2 bases and J 6 bases, leaving 11 bases between the germline ends. The CDR3 here is CASSLGDRHEKLFF. The DNA for the CDR3 is TGCGCCAGCAGCTTAGGAGACAGGCATGAAAAACTGTTTTTT.

The rearrangement uses TRBV28 and TRBJ1-2, with a possible D match to TRBD1 (5 bases). This CDR3 has 13 residues. Germline V gives CDR1 MDHEN, CDR2 SYDVKM. The V end was cut by 4 bases, the J end by 2 bases, with 8 bases between. The chain's CDR3 is CASSWGGNYGYTF. The CDR3 DNA reads TGTGCCAGCAGTTGGGGGGGGAACTATGGCTACACCTTC.

The J gene is TRBJ2-3, the V gene TRBV4-2; no clear D gene. The CDR3 contains 15 residues. V was shortened by 0 bases and J by 4 bases, with 11 bases between the two germline ends. Germline values: CDR1 LGHNA, CDR2 YNFKEQ. DNA of the CDR3: TGTGCCAGCAGCCAAGATGAAGGGTCAGCAGATACGCAGTATTTT. Encoded protein: CASSQDEGSADTQYF.

The chain links TRBV5-6 to TRBJ2-1, with 9 positions matching TRBD1. CDR3 length equals 14 residues. Losses at the gene ends were 6 bases for V and 3 bases for J; bases not matched to a gene: 4. Germline V gene sequence: CDR1 SGHDT, CDR2 YYEEEE. CDR3 sequence reads: CASTWDRVYNEQFF. The CDR3, as DNA: TGTGCCAGCACCTGGGACAGGGTCTACAATGAGCAGTTCTTC. Full variable domain (rest looked up from reference TRBV5-6 and TRBJ2-1): DAGVTQSPTHLIKTRGQQVTLRCSPKSGHDTVSWYQQALGQGPQFIFQYYEEEERQRGNFPDRFSGHQFPNYSSELNVNALLLGDSALYLCASTWDRVYNEQFFGPGTRLTVL.

This clone showed up just once. J is TRBJ1-1 and V is TRBV3-1 (or the pseudogene TRBV3-2), with D tentatively TRBD1 (5 bases). V lost 5 bases, J lost 2 bases, and 9 bases lay in between. The CDR3 contains 13 residues. Germline V lookup: CDR1 LGHDT, CDR2 YNNKEL (reference sequence). CDR3 in DNA: TGTGCCAGCAGCTTTGACAGTAACACTGAAGCTTTCTTT. Its protein is CASSFDSNTEAFF.

The DNA for the CDR3 is TGTGCCAGCAGCCCACTTGCGGGGTCAACGAATTCACCCCTCCACTTT. It is translated as CASSPLAGSTNSPLHF. The V and J genes are TRBV5-4 and TRBJ1-6; D gene unclear. CDR1 is SGHNT and CDR2 is YYREEE in the germline V gene (reference sequence). CDR3 length: 16 residues. Trimming removed 4 bases at V and 7 bases at J, with 18 bases between.

The CDR3 coding sequence is TGTGCCAGCAGCCAACAACAGATGCAGGGACCCTCTGGAAACACCATATATTTT. Its protein product is CASSQQQMQGPSGNTIYF. V and J are TRBV4-2 and TRBJ1-3; a weak D match, TRBD1 (5 bases). CDR3 length: 18 residues. V was pared by 2 bases and J by 0 bases, with 17 bases between. Germline V CDR1 and CDR2: LGHNA, YNFKEQ.

The J gene is TRBJ2-2, the V gene TRBV5-6; no definite D call. Germline V gene data show CDR1 as SGHDT and CDR2 as YYEEEE. The V end lost 2 bases, the J end lost 1 base, and 9 bases lay between the germline ends. The CDR3 is 15 residues long. The CDR3 DNA is TGTGCCAGCAGCTTACGAACGCTGAACACCGGGGAGCTGTTTTTT. Translation: CASSLRTLNTGELFF. Variable domain in full (rest from reference TRBV5-6 and TRBJ2-2): DAGVTQSPTHLIKTRGQQVTLRCSPKSGHDTVSWYQQALGQGPQFIFQYYEEEERQRGNFPDRFSGHQFPNYSSELNVNALLLGDSALYLCASSLRTLNTGELFFGEGSRLTVL.

Here the CDR3 reads CASRSNSGVPYEQYF. CDR3 DNA: TGTGCCAGCAGATCAAATAGCGGGGTACCCTACGAGCAGTACTTC. The V call is TRBV7-2, the J call TRBJ2-7; 8 nucleotides agree with TRBD2. Trimming took 6 bases from V and 2 from J; bases not matched to a gene: 9. The CDR3 covers 15 residues. Germline V lookup: CDR1 SGHTA, CDR2 FQGNSA. The whole variable domain, filled in from reference TRBV7-2 and TRBJ2-7, reads GAGVSQSPSNKVTEKGKDVELRCDPISGHTALYWYRQSLGQGLEFLIYFQGNSAPDKSGLPSDRFSAERTGGSVSTLTIQRTQQEDSAVYLCASRSNSGVPYEQYFGPGTRLTVT.

J is TRBJ1-6 and V is TRBV14, with D unresolved. The V and J ends lost 0 bases and 10 bases respectively, with 4 bases between them. In germline, CDR1 is SGHDN, CDR2 FVKESK. This CDR3 spans 12 amino acids. The CDR3 DNA sequence: TGTGCCAGCAGCCAAGATGAGTCACCCCTCCACTTT. This codes for CASSQDESPLHF.

The chain uses TRBV27 and TRBJ2-7; no clear D. V lost 2 bases to trimming and J lost 3 bases, with 11 bases between them. Germline V CDR1 and CDR2: MNHEY, SMNVEV (reference sequence). The CDR3 has 14 amino acids. CDR3 nucleotides: TGTGCCAGCAGTTTAATAGGTATGGACTACGAGCAGTACTTC. This encodes CASSLIGMDYEQYF.